The present T cell receptor beta chain was sequenced within a study of OX40 agonist ivuxolimab in advanced cancers. The wider study: Each patient was given ivuxolimab into a vein every 2 weeks, at 0.01 to 10 mg/kg. Every patient in dose escalation had hepatocellular carcinoma, melanoma, renal cell or head and neck cancer. The eligibility criteria allowed prior anti-PD-1, anti-PD-L1 or anti-CTLA-4 therapy, and around 40% had some. Study-level points and caveats: Among expanded peripheral T cells, antigen specificity went undetermined.

After removal of 7 bases from V and 2 bases from J, the junction contained 5 bases not matched to a gene. This CDR3 comprises 13 residues. Germline values: CDR1 SGHRS, CDR2 YFSETQ. Notes on this clone: Its antigen is not known. Other DNA sequences of this sample code for an identical CDR3.

The assay was immunoSEQ multiplex PCR, and TCRdb's table has in-frame clones only and misses some. This sample has 100,000 or so clones, with 80% to 90% found just once. The chain links TRBV5-1 to TRBJ2-7; TRBD1 matches 8 bases. The source is an adult with an advanced solid tumor such as melanoma, head and neck, liver or kidney cancer. This sample comprised CD4+ or CD8+ T cells sorted from blood, obtained in a trial of the OX40 agonist ivuxolimab. In DNA, the CDR3 is TGCGCCAGCTCTCAGGGGGCAACCTACGAGCAGTACTTC. Translation gives CASSQGATYEQYF. The entire variable domain, with the rest obtained from reference TRBV5-1 and TRBJ2-7, is as follows: KAGVTQTPRYLIKTRGQQVTLSCSPISGHRSVSWYQQTPGQGLQFLFEYFSETQRNKGNFPGRFSGRQFSNSRSEMNVSTLELGDSALYLCASSQGATYEQYFGPGTRLTVT.